These T cell receptor beta chains were read from a single sample in a study of metastatic and nonmetastatic thyroid tumors. TCRdb reanalyzed the PCR reads with MiXCR. This sample has 6,500 to 8,000 clones; almost 30% occur once, and the top ten carry approximately 20%. Specimen: tumor tissue. These receptors were taken from a female donor with papillary thyroid cancer or a benign thyroid nodule (not recorded which). Some clones in this sample may be carry-over from other donors' samples. CDR3s include the opening cysteine and the closing phenylalanine or tryptophan. D genes are given only for firm matches. Expanded clones are given a class, and other clones once, few, many or no size at all.

cdr3_length d_call j_call clone_size v_call cdr3_nt cdr3_aa
15 TRBD2 TRBJ2-2 . TRBV5-1 TGCGCCAGCATGGGGGGACTAGCGGGATCCGGGGAGCTGTTTTTT CASMGGLAGSGELFF
14 . TRBJ1-1 . TRBV2 TGTGCCAGCAGCGAGGACGGCTGGCACACTGAAGCTTTCTTT CASSEDGWHTEAFF
15 TRBD2 TRBJ2-2 . TRBV12-3/TRBV12-4 TGTGCCAGCAGGCTAGGACTAGCGGGAGGGGGGGTGCGGTTTTTT CASRLGLAGGGVRFF
15 . TRBJ1-1 medium-sized TRBV6-1 TGTGCCAGCAGTGAGAAGGGGGGCGCGGGCACTGAAGCTTTCTTT CASSEKGGAGTEAFF
13 . TRBJ1-1 . TRBV12-3/TRBV12-4 TGTGCCAGCAGTCCTCAACATAACACTGAAGAGTTCTTT CASSPQHNTEEFF
14 . TRBJ1-2 . TRBV11-2 TGTGCCAGCAGCATTCGGGGGATCGACTATGGCTACACCTTC CASSIRGIDYGYTF
16 . TRBJ2-5 medium-sized TRBV19 TGTGCCAGTGGGGGGGGCCCAGGGGGCACGGAGGAGACCCAGTACTTC CASGGGPGGTEETQYF
15 . TRBJ2-7 medium-sized TRBV2 TGTGCCAGCAGTGGAGGCAGGCACAACTCCTACGAGCAGTACTTC CASSGGRHNSYEQYF
13 . TRBJ2-5 medium-sized TRBV19 TGTGCCAGTAGGAGACATGTTCGGGAGACCCAGTACTTC CASRRHVRETQYF
15 . TRBJ2-7 . TRBV28 TGTGCCAGCAGTCCGATGACCTTCCAACGCTACGAGCAGTACTTC CASSPMTFQRYEQYF
15 TRBD1 TRBJ2-3 few TRBV6-1 TGTGCCAGCAGTGACGGACAGGGTGATGCAGATACGCAGTATTTT CASSDGQGDADTQYF
13 . TRBJ2-1 medium-sized TRBV27 TGTGCCAGCACCCGACTATCGGGGAATGAGCAGTTCTTC CASTRLSGNEQFF
13 . TRBJ2-7 few TRBV27 TGTGCCAGCAGCCCTAGAAGCTCCTACGAGCAGTACTTC CASSPRSSYEQYF
15 . TRBJ1-6 large TRBV28 TGTGCCAGCAAGCAGTATAGCTCCTATAATTCACCCCTCCACTTT CASKQYSSYNSPLHF
13 . TRBJ1-2 . TRBV6-5 TGTGCCAGCAGATTACAGGAGAACTATGGCTACACCTTC CASRLQENYGYTF
14 . TRBJ2-5 . TRBV9 TGTGCCAGCAGCGTAGGCACCCGACAAGAGACCCAGTACTTC CASSVGTRQETQYF
15 TRBD1 TRBJ2-2 . TRBV2 TGTGCCAGCAGAAGACAGGGGATGGACACCGGGGAGCTGTTTTTT CASRRQGMDTGELFF
14 TRBD1 TRBJ2-1 few TRBV12-3/TRBV12-4 TGTGCCAGCAGTCTCAGGCAGGGGGCCGGTGAGCAGTTCTTC CASSLRQGAGEQFF
16 TRBD2 TRBJ2-1 . TRBV4-1 TGCGCCAGCAGCCAAGTTGTGGGGGAGGGGAACAATGAGCAGTTCTTC CASSQVVGEGNNEQFF
16 . TRBJ2-3 . TRBV20-1 TGCAGTGCTCAGACAACGACAGGAGTAGGAACAGATACGCAGTATTTT CSAQTTTGVGTDTQYF
17 . TRBJ2-1 . TRBV28 TGTGCCAGCAGTTTAGGGCGCGACAGACGACCCTACAATGAGCAGTTCTTC CASSLGRDRRPYNEQFF
13 . TRBJ2-1 . TRBV19 TGTGCCAGGGCAGGGGGGCGCGCGAATGAGCAGTTCTTC CARAGGRANEQFF
14 . TRBJ1-2 . TRBV12-3/TRBV12-4 TGTGCCAGCAGTTCCCGGGGGGGTAACTATGGCTACACCTTC CASSSRGGNYGYTF
17 TRBD1 TRBJ2-3 few TRBV28 TGTGCCAGCAGTAGCCCGGGGACAGGGAAGACGAGGGATACGCAGTATTTT CASSSPGTGKTRDTQYF
13 TRBD1 TRBJ2-2 few TRBV19 TGTGCCTCGAACAGGGGGCACACCGGGGAGCTGTTTTTT CASNRGHTGELFF
13 . TRBJ1-1 . TRBV19 TGTGCCAGTAGTATCTCGCAGAACACTGAAGCTTTCTTT CASSISQNTEAFF
17 . TRBJ2-7 . TRBV5-6 TGTGCCAGCAGCTCCCCCTTGGGGGGACTCAGCTCCTACGAGCAGTACTTC CASSSPLGGLSSYEQYF
16 TRBD1 TRBJ1-2 . TRBV7-2 TGTGCCAGCAGCTTAGCGGGGACAGGGGGTAACTATGGCTACACCTTC CASSLAGTGGNYGYTF